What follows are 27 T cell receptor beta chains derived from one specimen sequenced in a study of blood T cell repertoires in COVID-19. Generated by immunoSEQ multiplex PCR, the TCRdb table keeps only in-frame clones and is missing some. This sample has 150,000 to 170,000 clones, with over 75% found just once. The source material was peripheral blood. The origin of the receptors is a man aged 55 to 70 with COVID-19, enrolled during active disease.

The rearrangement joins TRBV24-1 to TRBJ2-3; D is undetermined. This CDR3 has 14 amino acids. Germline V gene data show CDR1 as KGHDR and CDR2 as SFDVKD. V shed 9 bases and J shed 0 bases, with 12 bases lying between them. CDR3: CATQVGLSTDTQYF. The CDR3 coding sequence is TGTGCCACCCAAGTTGGGCTAAGCACAGATACGCAGTATTTT.

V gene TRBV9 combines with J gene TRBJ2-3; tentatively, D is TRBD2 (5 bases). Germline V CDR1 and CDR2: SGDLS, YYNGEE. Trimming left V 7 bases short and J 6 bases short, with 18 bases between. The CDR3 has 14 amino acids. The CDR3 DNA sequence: TGTGCCAGCGGATCGGGGAGTATGTCGGATACGCAGTATTTT. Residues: CASGSGSMSDTQYF.

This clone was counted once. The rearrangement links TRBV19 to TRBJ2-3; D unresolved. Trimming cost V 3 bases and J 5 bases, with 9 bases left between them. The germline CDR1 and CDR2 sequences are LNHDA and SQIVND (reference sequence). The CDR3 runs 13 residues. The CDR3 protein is CASSINSGDTQYF. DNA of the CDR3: TGTGCCAGTAGTATTAATAGTGGAGATACGCAGTATTTT.

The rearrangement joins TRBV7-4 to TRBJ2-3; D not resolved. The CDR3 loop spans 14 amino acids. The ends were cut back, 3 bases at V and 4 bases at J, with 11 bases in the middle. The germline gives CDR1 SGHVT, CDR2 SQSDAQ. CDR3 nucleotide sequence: TGTGCCAGCAGCTTGTGTTCACTTTCAGATACGCAGTATTTT. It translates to CASSLCSLSDTQYF.

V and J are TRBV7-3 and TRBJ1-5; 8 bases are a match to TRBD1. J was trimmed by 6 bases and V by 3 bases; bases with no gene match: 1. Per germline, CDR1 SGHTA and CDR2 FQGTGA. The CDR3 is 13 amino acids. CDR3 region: CASSLTGVQPQHF. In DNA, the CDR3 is TGTGCCAGCAGCTTGACAGGGGTTCAGCCCCAGCATTTT. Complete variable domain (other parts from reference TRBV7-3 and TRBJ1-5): GAGVSQTPSNKVTEKGKYVELRCDPISGHTALYWYRQSLGQGPEFLIYFQGTGAADDSGLPNDRFFAVRPEGSVSTLKIQRTERGDSAVYLCASSLTGVQPQHFGDGTRLSIL.

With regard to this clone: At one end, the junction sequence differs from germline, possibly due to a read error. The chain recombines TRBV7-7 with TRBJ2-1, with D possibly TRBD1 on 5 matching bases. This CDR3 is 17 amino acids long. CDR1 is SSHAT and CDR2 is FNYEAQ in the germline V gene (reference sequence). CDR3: CASSPRLGASSYNEQFF. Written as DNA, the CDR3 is TGTGCTAGCAGCCCTCGTTTAGGGGCTAGCTCCTACAATGAGCAGTTCTTC.

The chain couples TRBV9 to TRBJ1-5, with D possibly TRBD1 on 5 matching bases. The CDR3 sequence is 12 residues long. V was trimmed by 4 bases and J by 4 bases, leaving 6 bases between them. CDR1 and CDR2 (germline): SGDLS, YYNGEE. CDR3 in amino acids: CASSRQNQPQHF. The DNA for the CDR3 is TGTGCCAGCAGCCGACAGAATCAGCCCCAGCATTTT.

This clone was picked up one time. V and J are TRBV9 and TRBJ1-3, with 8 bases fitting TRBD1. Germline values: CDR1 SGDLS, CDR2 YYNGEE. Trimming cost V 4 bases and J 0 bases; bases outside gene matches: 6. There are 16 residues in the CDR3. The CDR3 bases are TGTGCCAGCAGCACTCGGGACAGGCCCTCTGGAAACACCATATATTTT. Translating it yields CASSTRDRPSGNTIYF. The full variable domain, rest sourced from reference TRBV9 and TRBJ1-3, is DSGVTQTPKHLITATGQRVTLRCSPRSGDLSVYWYQQSLDQGLQFLIQYYNGEERAKGNILERFSAQQFPDLHSELNLSSLELGDSALYFCASSTRDRPSGNTIYFGEGSWLTVV.

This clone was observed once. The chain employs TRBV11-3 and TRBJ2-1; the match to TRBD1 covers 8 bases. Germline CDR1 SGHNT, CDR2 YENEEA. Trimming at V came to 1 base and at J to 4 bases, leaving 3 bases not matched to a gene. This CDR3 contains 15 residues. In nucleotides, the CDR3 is TGTGCCAGCAGCTTAGGGACAGGGAAGTACAATGAGCAGTTCTTC. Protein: CASSLGTGKYNEQFF.

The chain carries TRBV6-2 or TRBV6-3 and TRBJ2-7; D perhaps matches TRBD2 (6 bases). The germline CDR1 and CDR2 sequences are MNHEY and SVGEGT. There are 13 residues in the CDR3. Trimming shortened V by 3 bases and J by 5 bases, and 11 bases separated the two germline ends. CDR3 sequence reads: CASSYWEEDEQYF. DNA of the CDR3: TGTGCCAGCAGTTATTGGGAGGAAGACGAGCAGTACTTC.

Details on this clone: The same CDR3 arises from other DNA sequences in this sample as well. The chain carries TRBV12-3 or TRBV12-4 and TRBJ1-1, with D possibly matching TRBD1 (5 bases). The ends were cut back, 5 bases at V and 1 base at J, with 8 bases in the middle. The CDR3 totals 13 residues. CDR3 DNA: TGTGCCAGCAGTCTTCAGGGGAACACTGAAGCTTTCTTT. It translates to CASSLQGNTEAFF.

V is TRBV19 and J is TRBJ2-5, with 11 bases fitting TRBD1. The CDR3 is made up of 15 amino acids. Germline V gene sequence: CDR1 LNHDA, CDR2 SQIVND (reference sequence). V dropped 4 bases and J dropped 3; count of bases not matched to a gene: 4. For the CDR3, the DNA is TGTGCCAGTAGTACGGGGACAGGGGGGGAAGAGACCCAGTACTTC. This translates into CASSTGTGGEETQYF.

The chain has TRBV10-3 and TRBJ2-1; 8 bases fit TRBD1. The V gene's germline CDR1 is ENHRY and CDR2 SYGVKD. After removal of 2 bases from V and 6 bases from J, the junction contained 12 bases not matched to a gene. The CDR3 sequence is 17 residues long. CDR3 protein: CAISEGGPTGVGNEQFF. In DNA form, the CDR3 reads TGTGCCATCAGTGAGGGGGGACCGACAGGGGTTGGCAATGAGCAGTTCTTC.

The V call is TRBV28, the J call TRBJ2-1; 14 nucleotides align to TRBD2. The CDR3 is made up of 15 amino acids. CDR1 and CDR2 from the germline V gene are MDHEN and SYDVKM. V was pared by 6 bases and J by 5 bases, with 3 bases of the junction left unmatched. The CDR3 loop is CASRTSGGGNNEQFF. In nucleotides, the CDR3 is TGTGCCAGCAGGACTAGCGGGGGGGGGAACAATGAGCAGTTCTTC.

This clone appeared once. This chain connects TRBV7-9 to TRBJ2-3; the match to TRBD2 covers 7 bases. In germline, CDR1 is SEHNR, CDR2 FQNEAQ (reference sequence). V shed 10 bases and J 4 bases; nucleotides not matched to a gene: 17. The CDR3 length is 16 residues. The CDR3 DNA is TGTGCCACCGAAAGTGGCGGGAGACGTGCGGCAGATACGCAGTATTTT. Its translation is CATESGGRRAADTQYF.

The CDR3 reads CATAGRRLTDTQYF. CDR3 DNA sequence: TGTGCCACCGCGGGACGGAGACTTACAGATACGCAGTATTTT. The chain joins TRBV28 to TRBJ2-3; tentatively, D is TRBD2 (6 bases). The V gene's germline CDR1 is MDHEN and CDR2 SYDVKM. This CDR3 spans 14 amino acids. Trimming shortened V by 10 bases and J by 3 bases, and 17 bases separated the two germline ends.

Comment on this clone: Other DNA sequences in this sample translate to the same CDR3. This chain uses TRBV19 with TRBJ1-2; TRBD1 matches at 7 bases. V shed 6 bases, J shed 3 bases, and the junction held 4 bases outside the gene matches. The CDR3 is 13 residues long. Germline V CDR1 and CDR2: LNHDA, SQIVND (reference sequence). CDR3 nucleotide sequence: TGTGCCAGTAGCCCCGACAGGGACTATGGCTACACCTTC. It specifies CASSPDRDYGYTF.

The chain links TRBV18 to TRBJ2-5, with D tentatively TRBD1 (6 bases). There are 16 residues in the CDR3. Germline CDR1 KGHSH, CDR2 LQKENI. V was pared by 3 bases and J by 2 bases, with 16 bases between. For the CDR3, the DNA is TGTGCCAGCTCACCGAAATATGACAGGAGACAAGAGACCCAGTACTTC. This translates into CASSPKYDRRQETQYF.

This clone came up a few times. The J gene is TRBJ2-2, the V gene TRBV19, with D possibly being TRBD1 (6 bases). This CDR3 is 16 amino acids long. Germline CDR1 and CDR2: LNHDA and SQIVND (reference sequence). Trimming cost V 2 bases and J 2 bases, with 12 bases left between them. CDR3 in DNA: TGTGCCAGTAGTATACTGGGGACAATCAACACCGGGGAGCTGTTTTTT. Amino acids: CASSILGTINTGELFF.

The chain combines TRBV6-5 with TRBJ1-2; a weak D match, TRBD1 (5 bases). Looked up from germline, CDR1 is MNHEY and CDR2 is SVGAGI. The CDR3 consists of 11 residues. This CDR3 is CVAGGDYGYTF. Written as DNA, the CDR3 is TGTGTCGCGGGGGGTGACTATGGCTACACCTTC.

CDR3 sequence reads: CATSRGGGVSYEQYF. CDR3 DNA: TGTGCCACCAGCAGAGGAGGAGGGGTGTCCTACGAGCAGTACTTC. This chain joins TRBV15 and TRBJ2-7; TRBD2 is a possible D gene (6 bases). V was clipped by 1 base and J by 1 base, with 11 bases between them. The CDR3 loop spans 15 amino acids. Looked up from germline, CDR1 is LNHNV and CDR2 is YYDKDF (reference sequence).

Written as DNA, the CDR3 is TGTGCCAGTACCCTTCGGGGGATCAATCAGCCCCAGCATTTT. It codes for CASTLRGINQPQHF. The chain carries TRBV19 and TRBJ1-5; weak D call: TRBD1 (5 bases). The V end was cut by 7 bases, the J end by 3 bases, with 13 bases between. The CDR3 totals 14 residues. Per germline, CDR1 LNHDA and CDR2 SQIVND (reference sequence).

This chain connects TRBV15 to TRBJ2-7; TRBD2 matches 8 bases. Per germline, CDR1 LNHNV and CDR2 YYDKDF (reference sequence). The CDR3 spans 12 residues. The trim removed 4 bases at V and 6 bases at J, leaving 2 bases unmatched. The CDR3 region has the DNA TGTGCCACCAGCACCCGGGGGGGCGAGCAGTACTTC. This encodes CATSTRGGEQYF.

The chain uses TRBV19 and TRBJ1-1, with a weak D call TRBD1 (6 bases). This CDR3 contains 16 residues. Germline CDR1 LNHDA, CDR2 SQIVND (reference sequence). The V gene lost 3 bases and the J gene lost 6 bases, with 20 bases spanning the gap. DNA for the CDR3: TGTGCCAGTAGTATGGGGGGGCCCGGTTTTGGCGCTGAAGCTTTCTTT. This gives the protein CASSMGGPGFGAEAFF.

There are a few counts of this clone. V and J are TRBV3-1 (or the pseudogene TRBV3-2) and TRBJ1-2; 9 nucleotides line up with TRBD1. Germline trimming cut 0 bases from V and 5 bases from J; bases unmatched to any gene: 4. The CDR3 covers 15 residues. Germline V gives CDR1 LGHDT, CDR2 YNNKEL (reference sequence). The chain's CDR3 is CASSQEGQGIYGYTF. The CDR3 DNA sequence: TGTGCCAGCAGCCAAGAGGGACAGGGTATTTATGGCTACACCTTC.

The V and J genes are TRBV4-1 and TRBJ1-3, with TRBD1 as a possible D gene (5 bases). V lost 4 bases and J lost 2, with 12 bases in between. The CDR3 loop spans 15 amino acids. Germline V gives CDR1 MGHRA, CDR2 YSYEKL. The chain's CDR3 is CASSPGNLAGNTIYF. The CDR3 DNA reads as TGCGCCAGCAGCCCAGGGAATCTAGCTGGAAACACCATATATTTT.

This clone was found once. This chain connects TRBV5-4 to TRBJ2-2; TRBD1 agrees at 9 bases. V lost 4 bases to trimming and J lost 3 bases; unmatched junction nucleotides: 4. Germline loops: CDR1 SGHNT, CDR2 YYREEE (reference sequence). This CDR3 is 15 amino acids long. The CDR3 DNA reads TGTGCCAGCAGCCGCCGGGACAGGGACACCGGGGAGCTGTTTTTT. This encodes CASSRRDRDTGELFF. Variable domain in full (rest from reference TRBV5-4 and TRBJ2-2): ETGVTQSPTHLIKTRGQQVTLRCSSQSGHNTVSWYQQALGQGPQFIFQYYREEENGRGNFPPRFSGLQFPNYSSELNVNALELDDSALYLCASSRRDRDTGELFFGEGSRLTVL.